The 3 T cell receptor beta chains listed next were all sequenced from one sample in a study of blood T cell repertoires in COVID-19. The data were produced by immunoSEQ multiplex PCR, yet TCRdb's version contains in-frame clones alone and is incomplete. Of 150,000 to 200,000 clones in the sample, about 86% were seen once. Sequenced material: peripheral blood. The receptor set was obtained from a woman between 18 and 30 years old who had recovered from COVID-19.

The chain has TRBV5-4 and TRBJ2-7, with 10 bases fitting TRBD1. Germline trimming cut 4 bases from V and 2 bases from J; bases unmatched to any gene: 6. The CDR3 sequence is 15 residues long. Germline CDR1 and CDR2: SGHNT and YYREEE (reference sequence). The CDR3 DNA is TGTGCCAGCAGCCGAGGACAGGGGGGAACCTACGAGCAGTACTTC. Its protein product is CASSRGQGGTYEQYF. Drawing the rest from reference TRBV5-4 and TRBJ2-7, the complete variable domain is ETGVTQSPTHLIKTRGQQVTLRCSSQSGHNTVSWYQQALGQGPQFIFQYYREEENGRGNFPPRFSGLQFPNYSSELNVNALELDDSALYLCASSRGQGGTYEQYFGPGTRLTVT.

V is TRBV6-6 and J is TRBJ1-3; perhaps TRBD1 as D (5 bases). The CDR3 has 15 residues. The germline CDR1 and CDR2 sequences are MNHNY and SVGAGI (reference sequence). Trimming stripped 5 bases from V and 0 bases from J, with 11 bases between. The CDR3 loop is CASSGRTTSGNTIYF. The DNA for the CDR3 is TGTGCCAGCAGTGGCAGGACAACCTCTGGAAACACCATATATTTT.

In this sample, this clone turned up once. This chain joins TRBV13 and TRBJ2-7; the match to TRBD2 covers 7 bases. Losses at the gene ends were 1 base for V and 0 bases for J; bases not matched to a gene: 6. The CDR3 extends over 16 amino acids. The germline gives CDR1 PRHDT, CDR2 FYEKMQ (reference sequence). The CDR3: CASSLAAGVASYEQYF. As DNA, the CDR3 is TGTGCCAGCAGCTTAGCGGCGGGGGTGGCCTCCTACGAGCAGTACTTC.